This TCR beta chain appears in the sequencing data of a study of T cells in Graves' hyperthyroidism and ophthalmopathy. Stable disease denoted Graves' hyperthyroidism without ophthalmopathy progression within 18 months. V shed 1 base and J shed 0 bases, with 10 bases lying between them. The CDR3 runs 15 residues. Germline V gene data show CDR1 as LGHNA and CDR2 as YNFKEQ. The investigators amplified TCR beta CDR3 regions from RNA transcripts. Researchers ran a first-round RT-PCR on the TCR CDR3 using the HTBI primer set. TCRdb itself ran the multiplex PCR reads through MiXCR, one entry per CDR3 protein. The repertoire holds over 200,000 distinct CDR3 sequences, with 15% to 20% as singletons. On this clonotype: What it recognizes is unknown.

Findings and caveats of the study: Clonotypes that were expanded in thyroid above 0.001 mostly appeared in blood too.

The sample comprised blood. This chain uses TRBV4-2 with TRBJ2-7; D is possibly TRBD1 (6 bases). The clonotype comes from a man aged 45 to 65 with Graves' hyperthyroidism. The CDR3 loop is CASSQGTASSYEQYF. CDR3 DNA: TGTGCCAGCAGCCAAGGGACAGCAAGCTCCTACGAGCAGTACTTC.